Listed below are T cell receptor beta chains from one sample, sequenced in a study of blood T cell repertoires in COVID-19. The table came from immunoSEQ multiplex PCR; TCRdb's copy has only in-frame clones and leaves some out. The profile shows more than 65,000 clones, about four fifths of them singletons. The specimen sequenced was peripheral blood. The source of these receptors is an elderly woman with acute or convalescent COVID-19. CDR3s leave out the opening cysteine and the closing phenylalanine or tryptophan.

v_gene: TRBV7-9; len: 14; CDR3aa: ASSFTRGVAYNEQF
v_gene: TRBV10-1; len: 11; CDR3aa: ASSDRGHETQY
v_gene: TRBV20-1; len: 12; CDR3aa: SARVGDRVYEQY
v_gene: TRBV12-3/TRBV12-4; len: 10; CDR3aa: ASSLPLAGQF
v_gene: TRBV5-4; len: 11; CDR3aa: ASSGTGSNEQF
v_gene: TRBV3-1/TRBV3-2; len: 14; CDR3aa: ASSQGPGTSNQPQH
v_gene: TRBV12-5; len: 12; CDR3aa: ASGLTGGGETQY
v_gene: TRBV7-7; len: 12; CDR3aa: ASSPQVYQETQY
v_gene: TRBV9; len: 11; CDR3aa: ASSPPREETQY
v_gene: TRBV9; len: 15; CDR3aa: ASSVAGAGGLQETQY
v_gene: TRBV5-6; len: 17; CDR3aa: ASSSRDRGMSSYNSPLH
v_gene: TRBV5-1; len: 13; CDR3aa: ASSSQTGSVYEQY
v_gene: TRBV30; len: 11; CDR3aa: AWTSGGGGTQY
v_gene: TRBV7-9; len: 11; CDR3aa: ASSLGSDTEAF
v_gene: TRBV21-1; len: 14; CDR3aa: ASSKVTRRAYNEQF
v_gene: TRBV6-5; len: 13; CDR3aa: ASRTPGTSVNEQF
v_gene: TRBV11-1; len: 11; CDR3aa: ASSLQENTEAF
v_gene: TRBV7-2; len: 10; CDR3aa: ASSLALSPLH
v_gene: TRBV5-1; len: 14; CDR3aa: ASSSTLRSFGDEQF
v_gene: TRBV7-3; len: 13; CDR3aa: ASSHSGGSYNEQF
v_gene: TRBV7-3; len: 13; CDR3aa: ASSLQAGVVDTQY
v_gene: TRBV7-8; len: 10; CDR3aa: ASSSRSNEQF
v_gene: TRBV19; len: 15; CDR3aa: ASSTPKSRGDTDTQY
v_gene: TRBV9; len: 12; CDR3aa: ASSVREFAGEQY
v_gene: TRBV6-6; len: 13; CDR3aa: ASSGTAGPYNEQF
v_gene: TRBV7-2; len: 13; CDR3aa: ASSLAGGAGQPQH
v_gene: TRBV12-3/TRBV12-4; len: 11; CDR3aa: ASSRDSNTEAF
v_gene: TRBV9; len: 13; CDR3aa: ASSVGPGDSYEQY
v_gene: TRBV18; len: 13; CDR3aa: ASSRTGLPSNEQF
v_gene: TRBV6-5; len: 11; CDR3aa: ASREGGDYGYT
v_gene: TRBV2; len: 13; CDR3aa: ASRRLAGGTDTQY
v_gene: TRBV19; len: 14; CDR3aa: ASSPRQGAGVTEAF
v_gene: TRBV6-5; len: 14; CDR3aa: ASSSVLAGDQETQY
v_gene: TRBV14; len: 12; CDR3aa: ASSQRQRTDTQY
v_gene: TRBV5-1; len: 12; CDR3aa: ASSLTGAQETQY
v_gene: TRBV6-5; len: 13; CDR3aa: ASSPDRGRSQPQH
v_gene: TRBV5-1; len: 12; CDR3aa: ASSSYRGLGEQY
v_gene: TRBV10-1; len: 13; CDR3aa: ASSDGGADTGELF
v_gene: TRBV11-2; len: 13; CDR3aa: ASSLESYTEETQY
v_gene: TRBV5-1; len: 16; CDR3aa: ASSFQEGAASRGNEQY
v_gene: TRBV7-9; len: 12; CDR3aa: ASSFPQGAGEQY
v_gene: TRBV6-5; len: 12; CDR3aa: ASGVKRGAGRAF
v_gene: TRBV10-2; len: 12; CDR3aa: ASTEMRENTEAF
v_gene: TRBV5-6; len: 13; CDR3aa: ASSRRDSSPETQY
v_gene: TRBV5-6; len: 14; CDR3aa: ASSGDSGSLSYEQY